These 23 T cell receptor beta chains originate from one sample sequenced in a study of T-cell memory formation after mild COVID-19. Each CDR3 protein is one row after TCRdb ran MiXCR on the 5' RACE reads. The sample lists approximately 270,000 distinct CDR3 sequences, 15% to 20% occurring once. Source material: PBMCs or a T cell subset sorted from them (not recorded which). Receptors originate from a young man who had mild COVID-19 (a few samples of this study predate the infection). Cell type and time point are not known.

As concerns this clonotype: The junction departs from the called germline gene at one end, perhaps through a read error. The rearrangement links TRBV12-3 or TRBV12-4 to TRBJ2-5; TRBD2 is a possible D gene (6 bases). The CDR3 has 15 amino acids. CDR3 in amino acids: CASSPGVWGEETKYF. The CDR3 DNA reads TGTGCCAGCAGCCCGGGGGTCTGGGGGGAAGAGACCAAGTACTTC.

The J gene is TRBJ2-1, the V gene TRBV4-1; 7 bases map to TRBD2. Looked up from germline, CDR1 is MGHRA and CDR2 is YSYEKL. V gave up 1 base and J gave up 5 bases; unmatched junction bases: 5. There are 15 residues in the CDR3. The CDR3 loop reads CASSQALAANNEQFF. CDR3 nucleotide sequence: TGCGCCAGCAGCCAAGCTCTAGCGGCTAACAATGAGCAGTTCTTC.

The chain couples TRBV20-1 to TRBJ2-3; D may be TRBD1 or TRBD2 (6 bases each). V lost 7 bases and J lost 5, with 16 bases in between. The CDR3 has 13 residues. Germline-derived CDR1 and CDR2 are DFQATT and SNEGSKA (reference sequence). The CDR3 DNA is TGCAGTGTAGTCACGGGGGCAGTAGATACGCAGTATTTT. Its protein is CSVVTGAVDTQYF.

This clonotype was counted between two and nine times. V usage is TRBV20-1 and J usage is TRBJ2-6; 9 positions agree with TRBD1. Germline V CDR1 and CDR2: DFQATT, SNEGSKA (reference sequence). This CDR3 has 16 residues. J gave up 1 base and V 6 bases, and 7 bases lay outside the gene matches. CDR3 DNA sequence: TGCAGTGCCGCCGGGACAGGGAAGTCTGGGGCCAACGTCCTGACTTTC. It yields the protein CSAAGTGKSGANVLTF.

A few counts support this clonotype. The rearrangement joins TRBV6-6 to TRBJ2-7, with 8 nucleotides matching TRBD1. Germline loops: CDR1 MNHNY, CDR2 SVGAGI (reference sequence). The ends lost 5 bases at V and 11 bases at J; junction bases unmatched: 8. CDR3 size: 12 residues. CDR3 nucleotides: TGTGCCAGCAGTCCGACAGGGGTTAAGGAGTACGTC. Protein: CASSPTGVKEYV.

This clonotype has just a few counts. The chain combines TRBV4-1 with TRBJ1-1; D gene ambiguous. This CDR3 is 15 amino acids long. Germline CDR1 reads MGHRA; CDR2 reads YSYEKL. Between the trimmed V and J ends, which lost 0 bases and 1 base, there was a span of 9 bases. The CDR3 here is CASSQEAQTNTEAFF. In nucleotides, the CDR3 is TGCGCCAGCAGCCAAGAAGCACAGACGAACACTGAAGCTTTCTTT.

This clonotype turned up a few times. CDR3: CSARRQGPNSPLHF. The CDR3 region has the DNA TGCAGTGCTAGGCGACAGGGACCTAATTCACCCCTCCACTTT. The V call is TRBV20-1, the J call TRBJ1-6, with 7 bases that match TRBD1. The CDR3 spans 14 residues. Germline CDR1 reads DFQATT; CDR2 reads SNEGSKA (reference sequence). V lost 3 bases and J lost 6; bases outside the gene matches: 5.

The chain couples TRBV4-2 to TRBJ1-2, with TRBD1 as a possible D gene (5 bases). The CDR3 consists of 15 residues. CDR1 and CDR2 (germline): LGHNA, YNFKEQ. V was cut by 0 bases and J by 4 bases, with 12 bases left in between. The CDR3: CASSQEAPGGYGYTF. The CDR3 DNA sequence: TGTGCCAGCAGCCAAGAGGCTCCCGGGGGCTATGGCTACACCTTC.

The DNA for the CDR3 is TGTGCCAGCAGTACCCTTAAACTAGGACGATACGAGCAGTACGTC. It is translated as CASSTLKLGRYEQYV. The chain joins TRBV6-5 to TRBJ2-7, with a tentative D call TRBD2 (5 bases). This CDR3 comprises 15 residues. Germline V gives CDR1 MNHEY, CDR2 SVGAGI. V was clipped by 5 bases and J by 4 bases, with 18 bases between them.

The rearrangement links TRBV4-1 to TRBJ2-7, with D hard to call. The ends were cut back, 0 bases at V and 5 bases at J, with 26 bases in the middle. This CDR3 is 19 amino acids long. Looked up from germline, CDR1 is MGHRA and CDR2 is YSYEKL. Here the CDR3 reads CASSQEFMGLDKHSDEQYF. The CDR3 DNA reads TGCGCCAGCAGCCAAGAGTTCATGGGATTAGACAAACATTCGGACGAGCAGTACTTC.

The V call is TRBV2, the J call TRBJ2-7, with D possibly being TRBD2 (6 bases). V dropped 7 bases and J dropped 4 bases, with 14 bases sitting between them. Germline values: CDR1 SNHLY, CDR2 FYNNEI. The CDR3 is 13 residues long. CDR3 in DNA: TGTGCCAGCAATCGGGAGACCTCATACGAGCAGTACGTC. Protein: CASNRETSYEQYV.

This sequence joins TRBV12-3 or TRBV12-4 and TRBJ1-1; no definite D call. V gave up 1 base and J gave up 1 base, with 13 bases separating them. The CDR3 is 16 amino acids. The CDR3 region has the DNA TGTGCCAGCAGTTTAGAGGCAGGAGCTCCGAACACTGAAGCTTTCTTT. This gives the protein CASSLEAGAPNTEAFF.

This clonotype was recorded a few times. V usage is TRBV18 and J usage is TRBJ2-7, with D unresolved. This CDR3 is built from 14 residues. With 2 bases removed from V and 9 bases from J, the gap between germline ends came to 17 bases. CDR1 is KGHSH, CDR2 LQKENI, per germline. The CDR3 DNA follows: TGTGCCAGCTCACCAGTCAAAAAGCCCTTGGGGCAGTACTTC. Its translation is CASSPVKKPLGQYF. Full variable domain (outside the CDR3, taken from reference TRBV18 and TRBJ2-7): NAGVMQNPRHLVRRRGQEARLRCSPMKGHSHVYWYRQLPEEGLKFMVYLQKENIIDESGMPKERFSAEFPKEGPSILRIQQVVRGDSAAYFCASSPVKKPLGQYFGPGTRLTVT.

The chain carries TRBV7-9 and TRBJ1-6, with D unclear. The V end lost 8 bases, the J end lost 4 bases, and 6 bases lay between the germline ends. The CDR3 consists of 12 residues. The germline gives CDR1 SEHNR, CDR2 FQNEAQ (reference sequence). CDR3: CASGQYNSPLHF. For the CDR3, the DNA is TGTGCCAGCGGTCAGTATAATTCACCCCTCCACTTT.

The CDR3 DNA sequence: TGCGCCAGCACTCCACCAATCAGGGGGTCCTACGAGCAGTACGTC. Translation gives CASTPPIRGSYEQYV. The chain has TRBV10-1 and TRBJ2-7; 7 positions match TRBD1. The ends lost 7 bases at V and 1 base at J; junction bases unmatched: 10. Germline loops: CDR1 WNHNN, CDR2 SYGVQD (reference sequence). The CDR3 spans 15 residues.

This clonotype has just a few counts. In DNA, the CDR3 is TGTGCCAGCAGTTTCGCGGGGCTCGCAGGTGGCTACACCTTC. Its translation is CASSFAGLAGGYTF. The chain uses TRBV12-3 or TRBV12-4 and TRBJ1-2; tentative D call: TRBD1 (5 bases). Trimming took 3 bases from V and 7 from J, leaving 15 bases between them. The CDR3 has 14 residues.

J is TRBJ1-3 and V is TRBV7-2, with unresolved D. CDR1 SGHTA and CDR2 FQGNSA come from the germline V gene. Between the trimmed V and J ends, which lost 0 bases and 1 base, there was a span of 7 bases. The CDR3 contains 15 residues. CDR3 sequence: CASSLASLSGNTIYF. The CDR3 nucleotides read TGTGCCAGCAGCTTAGCATCGCTGTCTGGAAACACCATATATTTT.

With regard to this clonotype: With a much larger clone just one base away, this may be a read error. The CDR3 DNA reads as TGTGCCAGGAGTTCTCGGGACAGGGGGCGAGTAAACATTCAGTACTTC. This sequence encodes CARSSRDRGRVNIQYF. The genes are TRBV12-3 or TRBV12-4 and TRBJ2-4, with 12 bases fitting TRBD1. The CDR3 has 16 amino acids.

This clonotype turned up a few times. The V gene is TRBV12-3 or TRBV12-4, the J gene TRBJ2-2; D may be TRBD2 (6 bases). The ends were cut back, 5 bases at V and 8 bases at J, with 15 bases in the middle. CDR3 size: 14 residues. The CDR3 region has the DNA TGTGCCAGCAGTGCGGGGACGTCGTGGGGGGAGCTGTTTTTT. It codes for CASSAGTSWGELFF.

In this sample, this clonotype turned up a few times. The chain links TRBV7-2 to TRBJ2-4; TRBD2 is a possible D gene (7 bases). Per the germline V gene, CDR1 is SGHTA and CDR2 is FQGNSA. The CDR3 spans 12 residues. V was cut by 5 bases and J by 10 bases, with 12 bases left in between. CDR3 DNA: TGTGCCAGCAGCGGGGGGGGCGTTATTCAGTACTTC. Encoded protein: CASSGGGVIQYF. The variable domain in full, completed from reference TRBV7-2 and TRBJ2-4, reads GAGVSQSPSNKVTEKGKDVELRCDPISGHTALYWYRQSLGQGLEFLIYFQGNSAPDKSGLPSDRFSAERTGGSVSTLTIQRTQQEDSAVYLCASSGGGVIQYFGAGTRLSVL.

This clonotype was counted between two and nine times. This sequence joins TRBV28 and TRBJ2-1, with D possibly being TRBD2 (6 bases). Germline V lookup: CDR1 MDHEN, CDR2 SYDVKM. The CDR3 totals 15 residues. Trimming shortened V by 7 bases and J by 4 bases, and 17 bases separated the two germline ends. CDR3 region: CASTSWPRGYNEQFF. In DNA, the CDR3 is TGTGCCAGCACTTCCTGGCCCCGGGGGTACAATGAGCAGTTCTTC.

There are a few counts of this clonotype. J is TRBJ2-7 and V is TRBV6-5; 9 nucleotides align to TRBD1. This CDR3 contains 13 residues. J gave up 5 bases and V 8 bases, and 7 bases lay outside the gene matches. CDR1 is MNHEY, CDR2 SVGAGI, per germline. CDR3 sequence reads: CASGGTGSHEQYF. In nucleotides, the CDR3 is TGTGCCAGCGGAGGGACAGGGTCTCACGAGCAGTACTTC.

The genes are TRBV5-1 and TRBJ1-2; D is unclear. The CDR3 totals 14 residues. Between the trimmed V and J ends, which lost 0 bases and 8 bases, there was a span of 14 bases. The germline V gene encodes CDR1 SGHRS and CDR2 YFSETQ. The CDR3 loop is CASSLVRAKGGYTF. As DNA, the CDR3 is TGCGCCAGCAGCTTGGTTCGGGCGAAAGGCGGCTACACCTTC.